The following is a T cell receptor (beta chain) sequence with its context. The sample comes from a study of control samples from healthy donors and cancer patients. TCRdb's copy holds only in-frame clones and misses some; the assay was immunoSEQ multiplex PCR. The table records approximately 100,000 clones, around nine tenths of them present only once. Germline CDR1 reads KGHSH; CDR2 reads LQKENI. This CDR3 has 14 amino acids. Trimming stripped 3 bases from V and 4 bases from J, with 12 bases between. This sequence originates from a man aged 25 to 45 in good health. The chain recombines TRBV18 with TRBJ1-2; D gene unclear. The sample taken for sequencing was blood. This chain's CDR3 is CASSPSVESYGYTF. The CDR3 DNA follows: TGTGCCAGCTCACCCAGTGTGGAGAGCTATGGCTACACCTTC.